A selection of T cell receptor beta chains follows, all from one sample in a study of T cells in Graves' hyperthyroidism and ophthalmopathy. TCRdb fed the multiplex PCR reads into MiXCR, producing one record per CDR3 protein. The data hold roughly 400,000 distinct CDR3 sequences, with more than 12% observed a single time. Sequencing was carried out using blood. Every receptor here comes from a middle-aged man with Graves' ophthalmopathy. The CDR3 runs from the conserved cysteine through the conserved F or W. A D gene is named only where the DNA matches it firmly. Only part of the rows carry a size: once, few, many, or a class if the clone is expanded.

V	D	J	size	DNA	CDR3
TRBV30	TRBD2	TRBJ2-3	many	TGTGCCTGGATAGGTGGGAGGGCCGGGGGAGATACGCAGTATTTT	CAWIGGRAGGDTQYF
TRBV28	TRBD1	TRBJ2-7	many	TGTGCCAGCAGGAACCGGGACAGGGGCTACGAGCAGTACTTC	CASRNRDRGYEQYF
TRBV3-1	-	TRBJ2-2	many	TGTGCCAGCAGGGGAGCAGGGGAAGCCGGGGAGCTGTTTTTT	CASRGAGEAGELFF
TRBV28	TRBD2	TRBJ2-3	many	TGTGCCAGCGTACCGAGCAAGGGACTACGCACAGATACGCAGTATTTT	CASVPSKGLRTDTQYF
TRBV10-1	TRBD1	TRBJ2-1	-	TGCGCCAGCAGTGAGCCAGGGGGAAATGAGCAGTTCTTC	CASSEPGGNEQFF
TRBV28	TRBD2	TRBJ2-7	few	TGTGCCAGCAGTTTATTCGGCGGGAGGGCAACCTACGAGCAGTACTTC	CASSLFGGRATYEQYF
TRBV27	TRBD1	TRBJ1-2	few	TGTGCCAGCAGTCAACGGGTGGGACAGGATTATGGCTACACCTTC	CASSQRVGQDYGYTF
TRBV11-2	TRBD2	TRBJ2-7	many	TGTGCCAGCAGCAAGGGAGAACAAGCGGGAGTAGGCTACGAGCAGTACTTC	CASSKGEQAGVGYEQYF
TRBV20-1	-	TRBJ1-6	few	TGCAGTGCTAGAGATTGGGAGCTCTCCCGTTCACCCCTCCACTTT	CSARDWELSRSPLHF
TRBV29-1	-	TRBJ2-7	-	TGCAGCGTTGATATTCCGGGCAGGATCCCCTACGAGCAGTACTTC	CSVDIPGRIPYEQYF
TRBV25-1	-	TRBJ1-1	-	TGTGCCAGCAGTTTCCAGGGACAGAACACTGAAGCTTTCTTT	CASSFQGQNTEAFF
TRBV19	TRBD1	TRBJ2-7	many	TGTGCCAGTAGTATGGCGGGACAGGGGGCCTACGAGCAGTACTTC	CASSMAGQGAYEQYF
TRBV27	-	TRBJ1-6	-	TGTGCCAGCAGTTTGGCAGGGGCCGTGGCCTATAATTCACCCCTCCACTTT	CASSLAGAVAYNSPLHF
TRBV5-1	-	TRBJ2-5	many	TGCGCCAGCAGAGACCTGGGCCAAGAGACCCAGTACTTC	CASRDLGQETQYF
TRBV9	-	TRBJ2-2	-	TGTGCCAGCACCCCCTGGGGTAGCGGGAACACCGGGGAGCTGTTTTTT	CASTPWGSGNTGELFF
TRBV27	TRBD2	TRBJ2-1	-	TGTGCCAGCCGTAGCGGGAGTGGAGGTTACAATGAGCAGTTCTTC	CASRSGSGGYNEQFF
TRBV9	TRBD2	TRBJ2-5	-	TGTGCCAGCAGCGCAAAACTAGCGGGAGGAGAGACCCAGTACTTC	CASSAKLAGGETQYF
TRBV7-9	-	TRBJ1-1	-	TGTGCCAGCAGCTTAGCGATGGGGTGGGGGAACACTGAAGCTTTCTTT	CASSLAMGWGNTEAFF
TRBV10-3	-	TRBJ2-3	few	TGTGCCATCAGTGTATCGAGCGGGTGGGACACAGATACGCAGTATTTT	CAISVSSGWDTDTQYF
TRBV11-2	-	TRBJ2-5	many	TGTGCCAGCACGGTTCCGGGACTCCTCTGGCCCCAGTACTTC	CASTVPGLLWPQYF
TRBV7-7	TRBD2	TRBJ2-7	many	TGTGCTAGCAGCTCCGGACTAGCGGGGTCCTACGAGCAGTACTTC	CASSSGLAGSYEQYF
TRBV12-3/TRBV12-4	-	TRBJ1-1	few	TGTGCCAGCAGCCCCGTAGGAGTGAACACTGAAGCTTTCTTT	CASSPVGVNTEAFF
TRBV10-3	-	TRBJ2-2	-	TGTGCCATCAGCGAAAGGACGTTCGCGAACACCGGGGAGCTGTTTTTT	CAISERTFANTGELFF
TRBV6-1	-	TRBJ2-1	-	TGTGCCAGCAGTGCCCAGGACAGCTCCTACAATGAGCAGTTCTTC	CASSAQDSSYNEQFF
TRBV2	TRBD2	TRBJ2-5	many	TGTGCCAGCAGTGAAAGCGGGAGAGGAGAGACCCAGTACTTC	CASSESGRGETQYF
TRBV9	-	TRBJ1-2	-	TGTGCCAGCAGCGTAGCGGAAGGGGGAGGCTACACCTTC	CASSVAEGGGYTF
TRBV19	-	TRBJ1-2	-	TGTGCCAGTAGTCCGGAACCCAACTATGGCTACACCTTC	CASSPEPNYGYTF
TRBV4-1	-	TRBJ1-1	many	TGCGCCAGCAGCCAAGAACGGGGTGCGACTGAAGCTTTCTTT	CASSQERGATEAFF
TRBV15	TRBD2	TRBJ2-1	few	TGTGCCACCAGCTACAAGTTGGGACTAGCGGCCCCGAGTGAGCAGTTCTTC	CATSYKLGLAAPSEQFF
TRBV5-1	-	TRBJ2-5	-	TGCGCCAGCAGCCCACAGCGGACAAACCAAGAGACCCAGTACTTC	CASSPQRTNQETQYF
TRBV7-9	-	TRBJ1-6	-	TGTGCCAGCAGCCTCGACAACTATAATTCACCCCTCCACTTT	CASSLDNYNSPLHF
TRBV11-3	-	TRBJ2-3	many	TGTGCCAGCAGTGCCCTAGCGAATACAGATACGCAGTATTTT	CASSALANTDTQYF
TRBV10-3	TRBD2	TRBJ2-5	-	TGTGCCACCTCCGGGACTAGCGGGGACGTAAAACAAGAGACCCAGTACTTC	CATSGTSGDVKQETQYF
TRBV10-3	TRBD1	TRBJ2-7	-	TGTGCCATCAGCGACAGGGGTCCCCTCTACGAGCAGTACTTC	CAISDRGPLYEQYF
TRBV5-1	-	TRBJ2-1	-	TGCGCCAGCAGCGAGACAGATTACAATGAGCAGTTCTTC	CASSETDYNEQFF
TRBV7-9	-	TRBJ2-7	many	TGTGCCAGCAGCGCTCCCAGCGGGCGCTCCTACGAGCAGTACTTC	CASSAPSGRSYEQYF
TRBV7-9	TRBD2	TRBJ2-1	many	TGTGCCAGCAGCTCAGTAGTAGCGGGAGGGCCTAACCATGAGCAGTTCTTC	CASSSVVAGGPNHEQFF
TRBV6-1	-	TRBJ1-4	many	TGTGCCAGCAGTCACACCCAGAGATCAACTAATGAAAAACTGTTTTTT	CASSHTQRSTNEKLFF
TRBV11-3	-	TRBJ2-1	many	TGTGCCAGCAGCTCTGACAATGAGCAGTTCTTC	CASSSDNEQFF
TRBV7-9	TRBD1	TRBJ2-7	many	TGTGCCAGCAGCATTAGTGGACAGGGGGTCTACGAGCAGTACTTC	CASSISGQGVYEQYF
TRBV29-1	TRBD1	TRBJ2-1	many	TGCAGCGTTGAAGAACAGGGGGCGCGAGGCTACAATGAGCAGTTCTTC	CSVEEQGARGYNEQFF
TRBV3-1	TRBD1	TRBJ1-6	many	TGTGCCAGCAGCCAAGGGGGACAGGGAACGAATTCACCCCTCCACTTT	CASSQGGQGTNSPLHF
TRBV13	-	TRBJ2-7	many	TGTGCCAGCAGCATACAGGTGTACGAGCAGTACTTC	CASSIQVYEQYF
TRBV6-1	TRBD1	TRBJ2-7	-	TGTGCCAGCAGTGCAGGGACAGGGACCAGGAACGAGCAGTACTTC	CASSAGTGTRNEQYF
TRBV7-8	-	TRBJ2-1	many	TGTGCCAGCAGCTTCCAACCGGGCCTCAACAATGAGCAGTTCTTC	CASSFQPGLNNEQFF
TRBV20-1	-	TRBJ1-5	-	TGCAGTGCTAGAGAGGGTTTTCGGGACGCTTATAGCAATCAGCCCCAGCATTTT	CSAREGFRDAYSNQPQHF
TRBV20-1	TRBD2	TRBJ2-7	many	TGCAGTGCTAGAGAGGGGGGGAACGAGCAGTACTTC	CSAREGGNEQYF
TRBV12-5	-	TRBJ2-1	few	TGTGCTAGTGGTTTGCGCCAGAGACGGAGCTCCTACAATGAGCAGTTCTTC	CASGLRQRRSSYNEQFF
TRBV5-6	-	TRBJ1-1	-	TGTGCCAGCAGAACGGAGTACCGGAACACTGAAGCTTTCTTT	CASRTEYRNTEAFF